The 17 T cell receptor beta chains given below trace back to one sample, sequenced in a study of radiotherapy plus CTLA-4 blockade in lung cancer (dated by TCRdb to 2017 to 2018). The protocol used for the library was the immunoSEQ multiplex PCR assay. In TCRdb, the immuneACCESS table is reduced to in-frame sequences with V and J assigned. These tables do not hold every clone; where another copy was compared, an unresolved V gene accounts for under half, and the others remain unexplained. Present in this sample are about 78,000 clones, about 87% of which were seen just once. 0.85% to 0.9% of the sample is held by the ten biggest clonotypes. The sequences come from peripheral blood, collected from a patient treated with radiotherapy plus ipilimumab. These TCRs come from a human donor with non-small cell lung cancer who had stable disease on radiotherapy plus ipilimumab.

The V gene is TRBV7-2, the J gene TRBJ1-1, with unresolved D. The germline V gene has CDR1 SGHTA and CDR2 FQGNSA. The germline V and J ends were trimmed by 2 bases and 1 base, with 8 bases remaining between them. This CDR3 has 14 amino acids. CDR3 sequence reads: CASSLSNRNTEAFF. CDR3 coding DNA: TGTGCCAGCAGCTTAAGTAATAGGAACACTGAAGCTTTCTTT.

Regarding this clone: The sample carries other DNA sequences with the same CDR3. The gene calls are TRBV7-3 and TRBJ2-2; TRBD1 is a possible D gene (5 bases). The CDR3 totals 15 residues. Germline V gives CDR1 SGHTA, CDR2 FQGTGA. V lost 5 bases to trimming and J lost 3 bases, with 13 bases between them. CDR3 sequence: CASSRDRTDTGELFF. The CDR3 DNA reads as TGTGCCAGCAGCCGTGACAGAACGGACACCGGGGAGCTGTTTTTT. Full variable domain (rest looked up from reference TRBV7-3 and TRBJ2-2): GAGVSQTPSNKVTEKGKYVELRCDPISGHTALYWYRQSLGQGPEFLIYFQGTGAADDSGLPNDRFFAVRPEGSVSTLKIQRTERGDSAVYLCASSRDRTDTGELFFGEGSRLTVL.

The V call is TRBV2, the J call TRBJ2-3; 9 bases agree with TRBD2. V gave up 6 bases and J gave up 6 bases; unmatched junction bases: 10. This CDR3 has 15 amino acids. Germline values: CDR1 SNHLY, CDR2 FYNNEI. CDR3 amino acids: CASSEQRGEQDTQYF. CDR3 bases: TGTGCCAGCAGCGAGCAGCGGGGGGAACAGGATACGCAGTATTTT. The full variable domain, its missing parts supplied by reference TRBV2 and TRBJ2-3, is EPEVTQTPSHQVTQMGQEVILRCVPISNHLYFYWYRQILGQKVEFLVSFYNNEISEKSEIFDDQFSVERPDGSNFTLKIRSTKLEDSAMYFCASSEQRGEQDTQYFGPGTRLTVL.

This chain uses TRBV7-9 with TRBJ1-1, with D perhaps matching TRBD1 (5 bases). V was cut by 7 bases and J by 5 bases, with 11 bases left in between. The CDR3 contains 12 residues. Germline loops: CDR1 SEHNR, CDR2 FQNEAQ (reference sequence). CDR3 coding DNA: TGTGCCAGCACCATGGGGGGGACTGAAGCTTTCTTT. As protein: CASTMGGTEAFF.

This chain links TRBV10-2 with TRBJ2-1, with 7 bases identical to TRBD2. The CDR3 runs 14 residues. Germline trimming cut 6 bases from V and 7 bases from J; bases unmatched to any gene: 9. CDR1 and CDR2 from the germline V gene are WSHSY and SAAADI. The CDR3 region is CASSGLDVGNEQFF. In DNA, the CDR3 is TGCGCCAGCAGCGGACTAGACGTCGGGAATGAGCAGTTCTTC.

This clone showed up just a few times. The rearrangement links TRBV4-2 to TRBJ2-7; 8 bases are a match to TRBD2. The germline V gene encodes CDR1 LGHNA and CDR2 YNFKEQ. The CDR3 length is 15 residues. The ends lost 1 base at V and 0 bases at J; junction bases unmatched: 2. The CDR3: CASSQVAGSSYEQYF. CDR3 coding DNA: TGTGCCAGCAGCCAAGTAGCGGGATCCTCCTACGAGCAGTACTTC.

The chain carries TRBV5-8 and TRBJ1-1; 7 nucleotides agree with TRBD1. Germline V CDR1 and CDR2: SGHTS, YDEGEE. V dropped 4 bases and J dropped 7; count of bases not matched to a gene: 4. The CDR3 covers 12 residues. In DNA, the CDR3 is TGTGCCAGCAGCCCCCGGGACAGTGAAGCTTTCTTT. It specifies CASSPRDSEAFF.

The rearrangement uses TRBV28 and TRBJ2-1; D may be TRBD2 (5 bases). Germline V CDR1 and CDR2: MDHEN, SYDVKM. With 8 bases removed from V and 1 base from J, the gap between germline ends came to 15 bases. This CDR3 spans 15 amino acids. CDR3: CASDPRETSYNEQFF. CDR3 in DNA: TGTGCCAGCGACCCCCGGGAAACGTCCTACAATGAGCAGTTCTTC.

The chain couples TRBV11-2 to TRBJ2-3, with 8 bases that match TRBD2. This CDR3 comprises 15 residues. CDR1 and CDR2 from the germline V gene are SGHAT and FQNNGV. Germline trimming cut 5 bases from V and 2 bases from J; bases unmatched to any gene: 6. The chain's CDR3 is CASSQTSDNTDTQYF. DNA of the CDR3: TGTGCCAGCAGCCAGACTAGCGACAACACAGATACGCAGTATTTT. The whole variable domain, filled in from reference TRBV11-2 and TRBJ2-3, reads EAGVAQSPRYKIIEKRQSVAFWCNPISGHATLYWYQQILGQGPKLLIQFQNNGVVDDSQLPKDRFSAERLKGVDSTLKIQPAKLEDSAVYLCASSQTSDNTDTQYFGPGTRLTVL.

The chain combines TRBV6-5 with TRBJ1-6, with a weak D call TRBD1 (5 bases). Germline CDR1 reads MNHEY; CDR2 reads SVGAGI. This CDR3 is built from 15 residues. The V end was cut by 0 bases, the J end by 10 bases, with 13 bases between. Here the CDR3 reads CASSYSAGLDSPLHF. The CDR3 nucleotides read TGTGCCAGCAGTTACTCGGCAGGGTTAGACTCACCCCTCCACTTT.

The chain employs TRBV6-1 and TRBJ1-5; a possible D gene is TRBD1 (5 bases). The CDR3 has 14 residues. Per the germline V gene, CDR1 is MNHNS and CDR2 is SASEGT. V was pared by 6 bases and J by 6 bases, with 15 bases between. In DNA, the CDR3 is TGTGCCAGCAGCCTTGACAGTATAGGTCAGCCCCAGCATTTT. Residues: CASSLDSIGQPQHF.

V gene TRBV2 combines with J gene TRBJ2-3; D perhaps matches TRBD1 (5 bases). Trimming removed 4 bases from V and 2 bases from J, with 7 bases in between. Germline lookup yields CDR1 SNHLY and CDR2 FYNNEI. This CDR3 comprises 13 residues. The CDR3 is CASSVTVTDTQYF. CDR3 in DNA: TGTGCCAGCAGTGTGACAGTCACAGATACGCAGTATTTT.

This chain uses TRBV19 with TRBJ2-4, with D perhaps matching TRBD1 (6 bases). The V end was cut by 3 bases, the J end by 0 bases, with 12 bases between. Germline-derived CDR1 and CDR2 are LNHDA and SQIVND (reference sequence). CDR3 size: 16 residues. This chain's CDR3 is CASSMDSQLAKNIQYF. In DNA, the CDR3 is TGTGCCAGTAGTATGGACAGCCAATTAGCCAAAAACATTCAGTACTTC.

The rearrangement uses TRBV28 and TRBJ1-1, with no clear D. Germline CDR1 MDHEN, CDR2 SYDVKM. CDR3 size: 12 residues. Here the CDR3 reads CAIRGPNTEAFF. DNA for the CDR3: TGTGCTATTCGAGGGCCGAACACTGAAGCTTTCTTT. The whole variable domain, filled in from reference TRBV28 and TRBJ1-1, reads DVKVTQSSRYLVKRTGEKVFLECVQDMDHENMFWYRQDPGLGLRLIYFSYDVKMKEKGDIPEGYSVSREKKERFSLILESASTNQTSMYLCAIRGPNTEAFFGQGTRLTVV.

The chain recombines TRBV28 with TRBJ1-5; 8 nucleotides match TRBD1. With 5 bases clipped from V and 1 base from J, the junction kept 7 bases outside the gene matches. Germline V gene sequence: CDR1 MDHEN, CDR2 SYDVKM. The CDR3 spans 16 residues. CDR3 sequence reads: CASSTLDRGSNQPQHF. CDR3 in DNA: TGTGCCAGCAGTACATTAGACAGGGGAAGCAATCAGCCCCAGCATTTT.

The chain has TRBV6-5 and TRBJ1-1; TRBD1 matches 9 bases. CDR3 length: 13 amino acids. Trimming removed 5 bases from V and 10 bases from J; junction bases left unmatched: 8. Germline loops: CDR1 MNHEY, CDR2 SVGAGI. CDR3 nucleotide sequence: TGTGCCAGCAGTCGGGACAGGGCCGGGAGAGCTTTCTTT. This encodes CASSRDRAGRAFF.

V usage is TRBV5-4 and J usage is TRBJ1-5, with 10 positions matching TRBD1. The CDR3 length is 18 residues. Germline CDR1 SGHNT, CDR2 YYREEE (reference sequence). V was clipped by 4 bases and J by 0 bases; unmatched bases: 10. The CDR3: CASSMKGGTGVSNQPQHF. CDR3 coding DNA: TGTGCCAGCAGCATGAAGGGGGGGACAGGGGTTAGCAATCAGCCCCAGCATTTT.